This entry concerns a single TCR beta chain. What it binds is unknown. These data are taken from a study of identical twins. TCRdb processed the 5' RACE reads anew with MiXCR; each CDR3 protein has one entry. The data contain 200,000 or so distinct CDR3 sequences, less than 20% of them seen just once; the ten biggest clones take up 40% to 45%. Per germline, CDR1 DFQATT and CDR2 SNEGSKA (reference sequence). The CDR3 sequence is 12 residues long. V lost 1 base and J 5 bases, leaving 6 bases between the germline ends. Whole-study results and caveats: Zero-insertion results could be subject to partial confounding by invariant MAIT and iNKT cells.

This same sample was also taken into another study, of T cells expressing NK-cell markers.

The sequence came from a woman aged 18-35 years in good health. The specimen sequenced was CD8+ T cells sorted from blood. V and J are TRBV20-1 and TRBJ1-5; tentatively, D is TRBD1 (5 bases). Here the CDR3 DNA reads TGCAGTGCTAGAGTAGGGGATCAGCCCCAGCATTTT. Translating it yields CSARVGDQPQHF.